The T cell receptor beta chain under discussion was sequenced for a study of T-cell reconstitution after alpha-beta-depleted transplantation in children listed by TCRdb under 2016. For context, the study as a whole: T-cell immune reconstitution after TCRalphabeta/CD19-depleted allogeneic hematopoietic cell transplantation in children was quantitatively tracked in the study by means of TCR repertoire profiling.

Beyond this particular receptor, the publication reports: Over subsequent months, a decline in hyperexpanded clone frequencies was noted, and after one year, T-cell counts and TCRbeta diversity were mostly ascribed to newly produced T cells. Apparently early alphabetaT-cell count recovery about two months after transplant reportedly relied on only several hundred rapidly expanded clones derived from non-depleted graft cells. In some patients, the high TCRbeta diversity seen at day 60 was put down to recipient T cells and intrathymic progenitors that had survived conditioning.

With respect to this clonotype: Its antigen remains undetermined. The sample holds no much larger clone one base away, and base qualities are not on file.

Libraries were constructed by PCR. The sequencer was an Illumina HiSeq 2500. TCR library preparation used molecular barcoding, with unique molecular identifiers applied to normalize quantification of the TCRbeta repertoire. TCRdb reran the public reads through fastp at Q25 and MiXCR, keeping productive beta chains. Every distinct CDR3 protein forms one entry, paired with its most common genes and DNA. This sample holds around 960,000 distinct CDR3 sequences; 25% to 35% were observed only once. Roughly 28% of the sample lies in the top ten. The label giving this sample's treatment or condition can be read as: allogeneic hematopoietic cell transplantation with graft depleted of TCRalphabeta T cells and CD19 B cells. The transplant recipients were children given TCRalphabeta/CD19-depleted allogeneic hematopoietic cell grafts. Trimming removed 2 bases from V and 3 bases from J, leaving 17 bases between the germline ends. Measured from the cysteine to the phenylalanine, the CDR3 is 17 residues long. The DNA shown is the 51-base CDR3, in frame from base 1. Via the germline V gene, CDR1 is SGHVS and CDR2 FNYEAQ.

The chain employs TRBV7-6 and TRBJ1-5, with TRBD1 perhaps the D gene, on 6 matching bases. The clonotype comes from a boy under two years old who had a stem cell transplant for SCID, so the T cells may come from the graft donor. Sequences were derived from PBMCs, mostly from graft donor cells, sampled 360 days after TCRalphabeta/CD19-depleted stem cell transplant. The CDR3 region reads CASSLTPPGGPNQPQHF. The DNA reads TGTGCCAGCAGCTTAACCCCTCCGGGGGGGCCCAATCAGCCCCAGCATTTT.